What follows are 31 T cell receptor beta chains derived from one specimen sequenced in a study of T cells after yellow fever vaccination. TCRdb reanalysed the 5' RACE reads using MiXCR and keeps one entry per CDR3 protein. The sample has 100,000 to 150,000 distinct CDR3 sequences, 7.2% seen once. Source: CD4+ T cells sorted from PBMCs, taken about 49 days after the first yellow fever vaccination. Receptors originate from a man younger than 30 who received the YFV17D yellow fever vaccine.

The table lists this clonotype with a few counts. The genes are TRBV5-1 and TRBJ1-2; D is uncertain. CDR3 length equals 13 residues. Per germline, CDR1 SGHRS and CDR2 YFSETQ. Trimming stripped 4 bases from V and 3 bases from J, with 10 bases between. CDR3 DNA sequence: TGCGCCAGCAGCGTGGGTGTCGACTATGGCTACACCTTC. It codes for CASSVGVDYGYTF. Using reference TRBV5-1 and TRBJ1-2 for the parts outside the CDR3, the full variable domain is KAGVTQTPRYLIKTRGQQVTLSCSPISGHRSVSWYQQTPGQGLQFLFEYFSETQRNKGNFPGRFSGRQFSNSRSEMNVSTLELGDSALYLCASSVGVDYGYTFGSGTRLTVV.

The rearrangement links TRBV11-1 to TRBJ2-2; maybe TRBD1 (5 bases). CDR3 length equals 18 residues. Deletions cut 11 bases from V and 2 bases from J, with 27 bases between. Germline lookup yields CDR1 SGHAT and CDR2 FQDESV (reference sequence). The CDR3 nucleotides are TGTGCCTTCTGTCCCCCAACTCTCGCGGACACTAACACCGGGGAGCTGTTTTTT. Protein product: CAFCPPTLADTNTGELFF.

This clonotype was detected many times. The chain links TRBV7-9 to TRBJ2-3; D is perhaps TRBD1 or TRBD2 (5 bases each). V gave up 5 bases and J gave up 7 bases, with 19 bases separating them. In germline, CDR1 is SEHNR, CDR2 FQNEAQ (reference sequence). The CDR3 spans 15 residues. In DNA, the CDR3 is TGTGCCAGCAGCCATACAGGACTCCGTTCGAATACGCAGTATTTT. Its protein product is CASSHTGLRSNTQYF. The full variable domain, in which reference TRBV7-9 and TRBJ2-3 provide the parts outside the CDR3, is DTGVSQNPRHKITKRGQNVTFRCDPISEHNRLYWYRQTLGQGPEFLTYFQNEAQLEKSRLLSDRFSAERPKGSFSTLEIQRTEQGDSAMYLCASSHTGLRSNTQYFGPGTRLTVL.

This clonotype occurred many times. The chain carries TRBV7-6 and TRBJ2-2, with D perhaps given as TRBD1 or TRBD2 (5 bases each). V shed 1 base and J shed 4 bases, with 7 bases lying between them. Germline V gene sequence: CDR1 SGHVS, CDR2 FNYEAQ. The CDR3 spans 14 residues. CDR3 region: CASSLGDATGELFF. Here the CDR3 DNA reads TGTGCCAGCAGCTTAGGGGACGCCACCGGGGAGCTGTTTTTT.

The V gene is TRBV27, the J gene TRBJ2-1; 9 nucleotides agree with TRBD2. V lost 3 bases, J lost 6 bases, and 15 bases stayed unmatched. The CDR3 is 18 amino acids. Germline CDR1 is MNHEY and CDR2 is SMNVEV (reference sequence). The CDR3 bases are TGTGCCAGCAGTTTTGGAGCTAGCGGGGAGGCAGGGTCCAATGAGCAGTTCTTC. This encodes CASSFGASGEAGSNEQFF.

This clonotype showed up many times. CDR3 sequence reads: CASSPFGGASSYEQYV. Here the CDR3 DNA reads TGTGCCAGCAGTCCGTTCGGGGGGGCCTCGTCCTACGAGCAGTACGTC. V is TRBV27 and J is TRBJ2-7; 8 bases agree with TRBD2. Trimming removed 5 bases from V and 1 base from J; junction bases left unmatched: 10. Germline CDR1 MNHEY, CDR2 SMNVEV (reference sequence). The CDR3 loop spans 16 amino acids.

The chain joins TRBV12-3 or TRBV12-4 to TRBJ1-6, with D hard to call. V lost 9 bases and J lost 7, with 10 bases in between. CDR3 length equals 12 residues. The CDR3 protein is CASKVGNSPLHF. CDR3 bases: TGTGCCAGTAAGGTGGGGAATTCACCCCTCCACTTT.

In its sample, this clonotype was seen many times. The chain links TRBV6-4 to TRBJ2-3; the match to TRBD1 covers 9 bases. Germline CDR1 MRHNA, CDR2 SNTAGT. V lost 3 bases and J lost 1; bases outside the gene matches: 2. The CDR3 covers 15 residues. The CDR3 DNA follows: TGTGCCAGCAGTGAACAGGGGGCGGGCACAGATACGCAGTATTTT. This sequence encodes CASSEQGAGTDTQYF.

The chain carries TRBV7-2 and TRBJ2-7; 10 bases align to TRBD1. CDR1 and CDR2 from the germline V gene are SGHTA and FQGNSA. V shed 1 base, J shed 6 bases, and the junction held 3 bases outside the gene matches. The CDR3 runs to 14 residues. The CDR3 spells CASSLVGQGGEQYV. The DNA for the CDR3 is TGTGCCAGCAGCTTAGTCGGACAGGGGGGCGAGCAGTACGTC.

In this sample, this clonotype turned up many times. The chain has TRBV4-1 and TRBJ2-1; D gene uncertain. V lost 1 base and J lost 3, with 10 bases in between. CDR3 size: 15 residues. In germline, CDR1 is MGHRA, CDR2 YSYEKL. The CDR3 DNA reads TGCGCCAGCAGCCAAGGCGGCAGTCTCTACAATGAGCAGTTCTTC. The encoded protein is CASSQGGSLYNEQFF.

This clonotype appeared many times. The chain's CDR3 is CASSSPGQGLMELFF. The CDR3 region has the DNA TGTGCCAGCAGTTCCCCGGGACAGGGTTTAATGGAGCTGTTTTTT. V gene TRBV28 combines with J gene TRBJ2-2; TRBD1 aligns across 9 bases. CDR3 length: 15 residues. CDR1 and CDR2 (germline): MDHEN, SYDVKM. V lost 4 bases, J lost 10 bases, and 10 bases stayed unmatched.

This clonotype was observed a few times. The CDR3, as DNA: TGTGCCAGCAGCTTAGTTGGCGCAAATGAGCAGTTCTTC. Its translation is CASSLVGANEQFF. V is TRBV7-6 and J is TRBJ2-1; no reliable D call. The CDR3 runs to 13 residues. The V and J ends lost 1 base and 7 bases respectively, with 8 bases between them. Germline CDR1 SGHVS, CDR2 FNYEAQ.

This clonotype was counted ten times or more. The V call is TRBV20-1, the J call TRBJ1-2; TRBD1 might be the D (6 bases). The length of the CDR3 is 13 residues. CDR1 is DFQATT and CDR2 is SNEGSKA in the germline V gene (reference sequence). Trimming pared 3 bases from V and 1 base from J, leaving 9 bases between. The CDR3 DNA sequence: TGCAGTGCTAGGCAGGGGTTTAACTATGGCTACACCTTC. Its translation is CSARQGFNYGYTF.

Note on this clonotype: This may arise from a read error, as a much more abundant clone is one base away. This chain uses TRBV5-1 with TRBJ2-2, with D possibly called TRBD1 or TRBD2 (6 bases each). This CDR3 spans 13 amino acids. CDR1 and CDR2 from the germline V gene are SGHRS and YFSETQ. In DNA form, the CDR3 reads TGCACCAGCGCAGGGGAGGTCACCGGGGAGCTGTTTTTT. Residues: CTSAGEVTGELFF.

As to this clonotype: This may be a read error: a much more frequent sequence differs by one nucleotide. This rearrangement joins TRBV6-7 to TRBJ2-7, with D tentatively TRBD2 (5 bases). TRBV6-7 is known as an ORF, though its function is uncertain. V lost 4 bases and J lost 4, with 11 bases in between. CDR3 length: 13 residues. The CDR3 loop is CASSSGLIYEQYV. The CDR3 DNA reads TGTGCCAGCAGTTCCGGACTCATTTACGAGCAGTACGTC.

This clonotype appeared many times. V and J are TRBV5-1 and TRBJ1-4, with TRBD1 as a possible D gene (6 bases). The V gene lost 4 bases and the J gene lost 6 bases, with 13 bases spanning the gap. Germline loops: CDR1 SGHRS, CDR2 YFSETQ. The CDR3 contains 14 residues. The CDR3 is CASSPTGFHEKLFF. The CDR3 DNA sequence: TGCGCCAGCAGCCCGACAGGATTTCATGAAAAACTGTTTTTT.

This clonotype appeared a few times. V gene TRBV6-1 combines with J gene TRBJ1-1; D is unclear. Trimming took 7 bases from V and 1 from J, leaving 16 bases between them. The CDR3 length is 15 residues. In germline, CDR1 is MNHNS, CDR2 SASEGT. CDR3 DNA sequence: TGTGCCAGCATTGCCGGGCCCCGGGGGAACACTGAAGCTTTCTTT. Amino acid sequence: CASIAGPRGNTEAFF.

This clonotype came up many times. The chain couples TRBV5-1 to TRBJ1-6; D possibly corresponds to TRBD1 (5 bases). V was pared by 1 base and J by 8 bases, with 10 bases between. Germline V gives CDR1 SGHRS, CDR2 YFSETQ. The CDR3 loop spans 14 amino acids. The CDR3 sequence: CASSLWDGYSPLHF. In DNA, the CDR3 is TGCGCCAGCAGCTTGTGGGACGGTTATTCACCCCTCCACTTT.

On this clonotype itself: Being one base from a much bigger clone, this may be a read error. The V and J genes are TRBV4-2 and TRBJ2-2; D remains unclear. This CDR3 is built from 16 residues. Germline CDR1 is LGHNA and CDR2 is YNFKEQ. V lost 0 bases to trimming and J lost 6 bases, with 14 bases between them. The CDR3 nucleotides read TGTGCCAGCAGCCAAGAATATCGGCAGTGGTCCGGGGAGCTGTTTTTT. Translated: CASSQEYRQWSGELFF.

This clonotype was seen a handful of times. The rearrangement uses TRBV5-1 and TRBJ2-1; 10 bases align to TRBD2. J lost 3 bases, V lost 4 bases, and 7 bases had no gene match. The CDR3 length is 16 residues. Germline CDR1 reads SGHRS; CDR2 reads YFSETQ. Here the CDR3 reads CASSLQTSGVYNEQFF. CDR3 nucleotides: TGCGCCAGCAGCCTCCAAACTAGCGGGGTCTACAATGAGCAGTTCTTC.

This clonotype was detected ten times or more. J is TRBJ2-3 and V is TRBV3-1; TRBD2 matches at 10 bases. The germline V gene encodes CDR1 LGHDT and CDR2 YNNKEL (reference sequence). The CDR3 runs to 15 residues. J lost 4 bases, V lost 4 bases, and 5 bases had no gene match. The DNA of the CDR3 is TGTGCCAGCAGCCCCATGAGCGGGGGGGCAGATACGCAGTATTTT. Amino acids: CASSPMSGGADTQYF.

This clonotype was seen repeatedly, ten times or more. This CDR3 reads CASSLDGGPSGDTQYF. Here the CDR3 DNA reads TGCGCCAGCAGCTTGGACGGGGGGCCAAGTGGAGATACGCAGTATTTT. The rearrangement uses TRBV5-1 and TRBJ2-3; TRBD2 might be the D (7 bases). The CDR3 sequence is 16 residues long. V shed 0 bases and J shed 5 bases, with 16 bases lying between them. Germline V gene lookup returns CDR1 SGHRS and CDR2 YFSETQ.

This chain's CDR3 is CASSLGPGSGNTIYF. The CDR3 nucleotides are TGTGCCAGCAGCTTAGGACCCGGCTCTGGAAACACCATATATTTT. The chain employs TRBV7-3 and TRBJ1-3; D uncertain. Germline V CDR1 and CDR2: SGHTA, FQGTGA. The CDR3 loop spans 15 amino acids. V lost 2 bases to trimming and J lost 0 bases, with 8 bases between them. The full variable domain, rest sourced from reference TRBV7-3 and TRBJ1-3, is GAGVSQTPSNKVTEKGKYVELRCDPISGHTALYWYRQSLGQGPEFLIYFQGTGAADDSGLPNDRFFAVRPEGSVSTLKIQRTERGDSAVYLCASSLGPGSGNTIYFGEGSWLTVV.

This clonotype was detected ten times or more. This chain connects TRBV5-4 to TRBJ2-5, with TRBD2 matching 10 bases. The CDR3 loop spans 14 amino acids. Germline V gives CDR1 SGHNT, CDR2 YYREEE (reference sequence). Trimming cost V 3 bases and J 5 bases; bases outside gene matches: 4. The CDR3 sequence is CASSSPTSGETQYF. CDR3 nucleotides: TGTGCCAGCAGCTCACCGACTAGCGGGGAGACCCAGTACTTC.

This clonotype was recorded many times. This rearrangement joins TRBV7-2 to TRBJ2-3, with D tentatively TRBD1 or TRBD2 (5 bases each). Trimming left V 5 bases short and J 6 bases short, with 12 bases between. Germline V gene data show CDR1 as SGHTA and CDR2 as FQGNSA. CDR3 length equals 13 residues. Here the CDR3 reads CASSRGPGDTQYF. The CDR3 DNA reads TGTGCCAGCAGCCGGGGACCCGGGGATACGCAGTATTTT. Supplemented by reference TRBV7-2 and TRBJ2-3, the full variable domain reads GAGVSQSPSNKVTEKGKDVELRCDPISGHTALYWYRQSLGQGLEFLIYFQGNSAPDKSGLPSDRFSAERTGGSVSTLTIQRTQQEDSAVYLCASSRGPGDTQYFGPGTRLTVL.

This clonotype was seen only a few times. This chain joins TRBV20-1 and TRBJ2-4; 7 bases align to TRBD1. CDR1 and CDR2 (germline): DFQATT, SNEGSKA (reference sequence). J was trimmed by 2 bases and V by 6 bases; bases with no gene match: 4. The CDR3 is 13 amino acids. The CDR3 spells CSARGQSKNIQYF. CDR3 nucleotides: TGCAGTGCAAGGGGACAGTCCAAAAACATTCAGTACTTC.

Many counts were recorded for this clonotype. This rearrangement joins TRBV11-2 to TRBJ1-2; maybe TRBD1 (5 bases). The CDR3 totals 15 residues. Deletions cut 4 bases from V and 6 bases from J, with 18 bases between. CDR1 and CDR2 from the germline V gene are SGHAT and FQNNGV. The CDR3 bases are TGTGCCAGCAGCTCCCCACGGGGGGGAATGGATGGCTACACCTTC. Translation gives CASSSPRGGMDGYTF.

In this sample, this clonotype turned up many times. The J gene is TRBJ1-5, the V gene TRBV5-1, with a possible D match to TRBD1 (6 bases). The V end lost 2 bases, the J end lost 6 bases, and 9 bases lay between the germline ends. The CDR3 covers 13 residues. Germline V gene data show CDR1 as SGHRS and CDR2 as YFSETQ. This CDR3 is CASSLQGGQPQHF. The CDR3 bases are TGCGCCAGCAGCTTACAGGGAGGTCAGCCCCAGCATTTT.

This clonotype was seen many times. The genes are TRBV12-3 or TRBV12-4 and TRBJ2-7; D call uncertain. Trimming left V 7 bases short and J 7 bases short, with 11 bases between. The CDR3 has 11 residues. This CDR3 is CASTLAREQYF. The CDR3 DNA reads TGTGCCAGCACTCTTGCGCGGGAGCAGTACTTC.

This clonotype showed up just a few times. CDR3 nucleotides: TGTGCCAGCAGCTTGCGACAGGGGTCCCTCGGCGAGACCCAGTACTTC. This translates into CASSLRQGSLGETQYF. The chain uses TRBV11-2 and TRBJ2-5; TRBD1 agrees at 8 bases. From germline, CDR1 is SGHAT and CDR2 FQNNGV. The CDR3 loop spans 16 amino acids. J gave up 5 bases and V 3 bases, and 11 bases lay outside the gene matches. Based on the CDR3 plus reference TRBV11-2 and TRBJ2-5, the full variable domain is EAGVAQSPRYKIIEKRQSVAFWCNPISGHATLYWYQQILGQGPKLLIQFQNNGVVDDSQLPKDRFSAERLKGVDSTLKIQPAKLEDSAVYLCASSLRQGSLGETQYFGPGTRLLVL.

This clonotype was recorded at least ten times. The chain joins TRBV27 to TRBJ1-1; 10 bases match TRBD1. Per the germline V gene, CDR1 is MNHEY and CDR2 is SMNVEV (reference sequence). The CDR3 length is 17 residues. V gave up 8 bases and J gave up 0 bases; unmatched junction bases: 12. The CDR3 DNA sequence: TGTGCCAGCGCCCCGGGACAGGGGTTTCGCATGAACACTGAAGCTTTCTTT. Translated, it gives CASAPGQGFRMNTEAFF.